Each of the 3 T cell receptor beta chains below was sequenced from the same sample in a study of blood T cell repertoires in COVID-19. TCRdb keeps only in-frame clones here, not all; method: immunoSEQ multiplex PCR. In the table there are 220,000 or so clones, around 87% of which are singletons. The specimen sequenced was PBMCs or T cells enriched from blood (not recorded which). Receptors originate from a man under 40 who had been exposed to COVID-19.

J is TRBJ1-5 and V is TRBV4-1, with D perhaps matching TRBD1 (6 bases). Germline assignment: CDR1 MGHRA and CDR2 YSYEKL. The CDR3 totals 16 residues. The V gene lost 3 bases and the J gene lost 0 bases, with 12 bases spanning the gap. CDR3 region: CASSQVRTASNQPQHF. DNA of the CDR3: TGCGCCAGCAGCCAGGTACGGACAGCTAGCAATCAGCCCCAGCATTTT.

The CDR3 sequence is CASSPPWTGSNEKLFF. In DNA, the CDR3 is TGTGCCAGCAGCCCTCCCTGGACAGGGAGTAATGAAAAACTGTTTTTT. This chain connects TRBV4-2 to TRBJ1-4; 8 nucleotides align to TRBD1. The CDR3 is 16 residues long. Per the germline V gene, CDR1 is LGHNA and CDR2 is YNFKEQ. Germline trimming cut 4 bases from V and 4 bases from J; bases unmatched to any gene: 8.

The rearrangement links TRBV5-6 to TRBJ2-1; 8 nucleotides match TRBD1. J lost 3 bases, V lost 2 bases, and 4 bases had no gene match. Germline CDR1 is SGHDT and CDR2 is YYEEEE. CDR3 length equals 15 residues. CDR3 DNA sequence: TGTGCCAGCAGCTTTGGGACAGGAGTCTACAATGAGCAGTTCTTC. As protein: CASSFGTGVYNEQFF. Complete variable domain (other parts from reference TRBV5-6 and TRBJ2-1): DAGVTQSPTHLIKTRGQQVTLRCSPKSGHDTVSWYQQALGQGPQFIFQYYEEEERQRGNFPDRFSGHQFPNYSSELNVNALLLGDSALYLCASSFGTGVYNEQFFGPGTRLTVL.